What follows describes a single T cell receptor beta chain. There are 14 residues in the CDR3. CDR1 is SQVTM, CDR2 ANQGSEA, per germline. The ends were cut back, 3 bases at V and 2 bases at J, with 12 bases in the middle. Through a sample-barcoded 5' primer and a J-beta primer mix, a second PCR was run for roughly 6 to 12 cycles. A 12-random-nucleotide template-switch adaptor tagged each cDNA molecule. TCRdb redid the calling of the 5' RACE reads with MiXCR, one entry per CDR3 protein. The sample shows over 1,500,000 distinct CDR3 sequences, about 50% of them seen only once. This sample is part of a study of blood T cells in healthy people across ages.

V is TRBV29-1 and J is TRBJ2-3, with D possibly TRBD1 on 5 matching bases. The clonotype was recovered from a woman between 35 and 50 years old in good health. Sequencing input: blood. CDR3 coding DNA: TGCAGCGTTGAGCTTCTGGGGCCCACAGATACGCAGTATTTT. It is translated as CSVELLGPTDTQYF.